The 6 T cell receptor beta chains listed next were all sequenced from one sample in a study of post-analysis software for immune sequencing data. Broader study findings: Patients carried roughly 5 TRBV segments more frequently than controls did, and TRBV5-6, TRBV5-1 and TRBV20-1 were among them.

The authors incorporated unique molecular identifiers into the TCR beta cDNA libraries. TCRdb re-analysed the PCR reads in MiXCR, keeping a single row per CDR3 protein. Here the sample spans 380,000 or so distinct CDR3 sequences, roughly 38% being singletons. These TCRs are of unknown antigen specificity. The specimen was blood. The receptors shown here come from a girl aged 5 to 17 with multiple sclerosis.

There are a few counts of this clonotype. Written as DNA, the CDR3 is TGCGCCAGCAGCTTGGACAGGGTCAGGGCTTTCTTT. This codes for CASSLDRVRAFF. The gene calls are TRBV5-1 and TRBJ1-1; tentatively, D is TRBD1 (6 bases). V lost 0 bases to trimming and J lost 11 bases, with 11 bases between them. Germline CDR1 and CDR2: SGHRS and YFSETQ. The CDR3 is 12 residues long.

The chain recombines TRBV4-1 with TRBJ1-1, with D unclear. Per germline, CDR1 MGHRA and CDR2 YSYEKL. V lost 0 bases and J lost 5, with 13 bases in between. The CDR3 is 15 amino acids. The CDR3 nucleotides are TGCGCCAGCAGCCAAGATCCTGCGGGAAAGACTGAAGCTTTCTTT. This translates into CASSQDPAGKTEAFF.

This clonotype was picked up many times. V usage is TRBV6-1 and J usage is TRBJ2-1, with unresolved D. The V gene's germline CDR1 is MNHNS and CDR2 SASEGT. Trimming shortened V by 10 bases and J by 15 bases, and 10 bases separated the two germline ends. The CDR3 has 8 residues. CDR3 sequence: CATGRSFF. The CDR3 DNA reads TGTGCCACCGGACGGTCGTTCTTC.

This rearrangement joins TRBV7-8 to TRBJ2-5, with 8 bases fitting TRBD2. CDR3 size: 17 residues. The ends lost 3 bases at V and 11 bases at J; junction bases unmatched: 20. Germline assignment: CDR1 SGHVS and CDR2 FQNEAQ. The CDR3 DNA reads as TGTGCCAGCAGCTTCCGGGACGGGGGGGCGTTTAGAAATGAGCAGTACTTC. Translated: CASSFRDGGAFRNEQYF.

The CDR3 nucleotides are TGTGCCAGCAGCGTAGAGGGGGCGGGCACTGAAGCTTTCTTT. It encodes CASSVEGAGTEAFF. The J gene is TRBJ1-1, the V gene TRBV9; the match to TRBD1 covers 7 bases. The CDR3 length is 14 residues. J gave up 4 bases and V 0 bases, and 3 bases lay outside the gene matches. Germline CDR1 reads SGDLS; CDR2 reads YYNGEE.

The chain carries TRBV12-3 or TRBV12-4 and TRBJ2-7, with 12 positions matching TRBD1. Trimming removed 6 bases from V and 5 bases from J; junction bases left unmatched: 11. The CDR3 covers 16 residues. Here the CDR3 DNA reads TGTGCCAGCAGCCATAGAACCGGGACAGGGGGCCACGAGCAGTACTTC. Its protein product is CASSHRTGTGGHEQYF.